These 17 T cell receptor beta chains originate from one sample sequenced in a study of beta chain features in type 1 diabetes. Since all of the isolated RNA was reverse transcribed, expressed TCRB transcripts were what got sequenced. Data came from immunoSEQ multiplex PCR; TCRdb stores just in-frame clones and leaves some out. The sample lists 600,000 or so clones, roughly 12% occurring once. General study points: People with Type 1 diabetes carried modestly yet significantly shorter TCRB CDR3s in all four CD4+ subsets.

These TCRs' antigens remain unknown. Sample: naive CD4+ T cells from blood. These receptors all come from a man younger than 45 with type 1 diabetes.

This chain uses TRBV6-5 with TRBJ1-1, with TRBD1 matching over 7 bases. CDR1 MNHEY and CDR2 SVGAGI come from the germline V gene. The CDR3 loop spans 14 amino acids. Losses at the gene ends were 4 bases for V and 1 base for J; bases not matched to a gene: 3. The CDR3 loop reads CASSWDSPNTEAFF. CDR3 coding DNA: TGTGCCAGCAGTTGGGACAGCCCGAACACTGAAGCTTTCTTT.

In its sample, this clone was seen a few times. The chain joins TRBV28 to TRBJ2-5; TRBD1 agrees at 7 bases. The CDR3 consists of 16 residues. The J segment lost 0 bases and the V segment lost 6 bases, leaving 10 bases of the junction unmatched. Germline assignment: CDR1 MDHEN and CDR2 SYDVKM. In DNA, the CDR3 is TGTGCCAGCAGACAGGGGACCGCCCCGTACCAAGAGACCCAGTACTTC. Its translation: CASRQGTAPYQETQYF.

This chain uses TRBV2 with TRBJ2-2; D remains unclear. The CDR3 has 15 residues. V was cut by 3 bases and J by 5 bases, with 13 bases left in between. From germline, CDR1 is SNHLY and CDR2 FYNNEI. The CDR3 is CASSDHFFETGELFF. CDR3 bases: TGTGCCAGCAGTGATCACTTTTTTGAGACCGGGGAGCTGTTTTTT.

The CDR3 coding sequence is TGTGCCATCAGTGTTGAGACTCACCAAGAGACCCAGTACTTC. As protein: CAISVETHQETQYF. This chain joins TRBV10-3 and TRBJ2-5; D remains ambiguous. The length of the CDR3 is 14 residues. The V end lost 4 bases, the J end lost 0 bases, and 9 bases lay between the germline ends. Germline CDR1 and CDR2: ENHRY and SYGVKD.

This chain links TRBV5-1 with TRBJ2-1; D is perhaps TRBD2 (5 bases). This CDR3 has 15 residues. The germline V gene encodes CDR1 SGHRS and CDR2 YFSETQ. Deletions cut 4 bases from V and 5 bases from J, with 16 bases between. CDR3 coding DNA: TGCGCCAGCAGCACGTCGTCTAGCAGCCACAATGAGCAGTTCTTC. Translated: CASSTSSSSHNEQFF.

The V gene is TRBV9, the J gene TRBJ2-3; no clear D. Trimming removed 4 bases from V and 0 bases from J, with 6 bases in between. The CDR3 has 13 residues. Germline CDR1 reads SGDLS; CDR2 reads YYNGEE. The CDR3 loop is CASSLDSTDTQYF. The CDR3 DNA reads TGTGCCAGCAGCCTCGACAGCACAGATACGCAGTATTTT.

This clone was picked up a small number of times. This chain joins TRBV7-9 and TRBJ2-5; a weak D match, TRBD1 (5 bases). The CDR3 runs 15 residues. The germline gives CDR1 SEHNR, CDR2 FQNEAQ (reference sequence). Trimming stripped 1 base from V and 4 bases from J, with 13 bases between. The CDR3 protein is CASSLEPGSGETQYF. Written as DNA, the CDR3 is TGTGCCAGCAGCTTAGAGCCAGGGTCAGGAGAGACCCAGTACTTC.

V gene TRBV9 combines with J gene TRBJ1-2; D is perhaps TRBD1 (5 bases). The CDR3 consists of 13 residues. The germline CDR1 and CDR2 sequences are SGDLS and YYNGEE. Trimming pared 6 bases from V and 2 bases from J, leaving 11 bases between. The CDR3 is CASNPGGNYGYTF. The DNA for the CDR3 is TGTGCCAGCAACCCCGGGGGGAACTATGGCTACACCTTC.

This rearrangement joins TRBV5-6 to TRBJ2-7; tentatively, D is TRBD1 (5 bases). V dropped 1 base and J dropped 3 bases, with 8 bases sitting between them. CDR3 length: 13 amino acids. Germline V gene data show CDR1 as SGHDT and CDR2 as YYEEEE. The CDR3: CASSLKGIYEQYF. DNA for the CDR3: TGTGCCAGCAGCTTGAAGGGGATCTACGAGCAGTACTTC.

V gene TRBV4-3 combines with J gene TRBJ1-6; D ambiguous. The V and J ends lost 0 bases and 10 bases respectively, with 13 bases between them. The CDR3 is 15 residues long. Germline V gives CDR1 LGHNA, CDR2 YSLEER. The CDR3 DNA sequence: TGCGCCAGCAGCCAAGATATTCTTGGGGAATCACCCCTCCACTTT. Translated, it gives CASSQDILGESPLHF.

The genes are TRBV5-5 and TRBJ2-2, with 11 nucleotides matching TRBD2. This CDR3 has 15 amino acids. The V segment lost 4 bases and the J segment 5 bases; nucleotides outside the gene matches: 4. The germline V gene has CDR1 SGHKS and CDR2 YYEKEE (reference sequence). As DNA, the CDR3 is TGTGCCAGCAGCCCTAGCGGGGGGCCAACCGGGGAGCTGTTTTTT. This codes for CASSPSGGPTGELFF.

The chain combines TRBV30 with TRBJ1-5, with D hard to call. Trimming took 0 bases from V and 4 from J, leaving 7 bases between them. CDR3 length: 13 residues. Germline loops: CDR1 GTSNPN, CDR2 SVGIG (reference sequence). The CDR3 loop reads CAWSVKANQPQHF. The CDR3 bases are TGTGCCTGGAGTGTAAAAGCGAATCAGCCCCAGCATTTT. Full variable domain (outside the CDR3, taken from reference TRBV30 and TRBJ1-5): SQTIHQWPATLVQPVGSPLSLECTVEGTSNPNLYWYRQAAGRGLQLLFYSVGIGQISSEVPQNLSASRPQDRQFILSSKKLLLSDSGFYLCAWSVKANQPQHFGDGTRLSIL.

This clone was seen a handful of times. CDR3 region: CASSRGDPGQGSYEQYF. The CDR3 coding sequence is TGCGCCAGCAGCCGCGGGGACCCGGGACAGGGGTCCTACGAGCAGTACTTC. The chain links TRBV4-3 to TRBJ2-7; 10 bases are a match to TRBD1. The germline V gene encodes CDR1 LGHNA and CDR2 YSLEER. J gave up 1 base and V 4 bases, and 10 bases lay outside the gene matches. The CDR3 spans 17 residues.

This chain uses TRBV19 with TRBJ1-2; 8 positions agree with TRBD1. This CDR3 comprises 14 residues. Germline values: CDR1 LNHDA, CDR2 SQIVND (reference sequence). The V and J ends lost 8 bases and 6 bases, in that order; junction bases with no gene match: 11. The CDR3 region is CASEDREGAHGYTF. The CDR3 DNA is TGTGCCAGTGAGGACAGGGAGGGAGCCCATGGCTACACCTTC.

The sample holds a few counts of this clone. This chain joins TRBV18 and TRBJ1-5, with 8 bases matching TRBD1. Per germline, CDR1 KGHSH and CDR2 LQKENI. Losses at the gene ends were 4 bases for V and 4 bases for J; bases not matched to a gene: 9. The CDR3 runs to 16 residues. The CDR3 here is CASSRGQGARNQPQHF. Here the CDR3 DNA reads TGTGCCAGCTCACGAGGACAGGGCGCTCGAAATCAGCCCCAGCATTTT.

This clone came up a few times. V is TRBV7-2 and J is TRBJ1-2; 10 nucleotides line up with TRBD1. This CDR3 spans 14 amino acids. The V gene's germline CDR1 is SGHTA and CDR2 FQGNSA. V lost 6 bases to trimming and J lost 6 bases; unmatched junction nucleotides: 7. This chain's CDR3 is CASSPTTGGDGYTF. The CDR3, as DNA: TGTGCCAGCAGTCCCACGACAGGGGGCGATGGCTACACCTTC.

The chain employs TRBV5-1 and TRBJ2-5; D perhaps matches TRBD1 (5 bases). CDR1 is SGHRS and CDR2 is YFSETQ in the germline V gene. The CDR3 has 14 residues. Trimming removed 0 bases at V and 5 bases at J, with 11 bases between. The CDR3, as DNA: TGCGCCAGCAGCTTGGCTGGGGCTGACGAGACCCAGTACTTC. Protein sequence: CASSLAGADETQYF.